This TCR beta chain was identified in a study of technical replicates of blood from a few donors. Here immunoSEQ multiplex PCR was the method, and the copy in TCRdb shows in-frame clones only, minus some. The sample has almost 70,000 clones; about 87% are singletons. Looked up from germline, CDR1 is SGHTA and CDR2 is FQGNSA. The CDR3 extends over 14 amino acids. J lost 4 bases, V lost 1 base, and 0 bases had no gene match. The V gene is TRBV7-2, the J gene TRBJ1-2; TRBD1 agrees at 10 bases. The specimen was PBMCs. The sequence was collected from a human donor in good health. Some clones in this sample may be carry-over from other donors' samples. In DNA, the CDR3 is TGTGCCAGCAGCTTAGGGACAGGGGGCTATGGCTACACCTTC. Residues: CASSLGTGGYGYTF.